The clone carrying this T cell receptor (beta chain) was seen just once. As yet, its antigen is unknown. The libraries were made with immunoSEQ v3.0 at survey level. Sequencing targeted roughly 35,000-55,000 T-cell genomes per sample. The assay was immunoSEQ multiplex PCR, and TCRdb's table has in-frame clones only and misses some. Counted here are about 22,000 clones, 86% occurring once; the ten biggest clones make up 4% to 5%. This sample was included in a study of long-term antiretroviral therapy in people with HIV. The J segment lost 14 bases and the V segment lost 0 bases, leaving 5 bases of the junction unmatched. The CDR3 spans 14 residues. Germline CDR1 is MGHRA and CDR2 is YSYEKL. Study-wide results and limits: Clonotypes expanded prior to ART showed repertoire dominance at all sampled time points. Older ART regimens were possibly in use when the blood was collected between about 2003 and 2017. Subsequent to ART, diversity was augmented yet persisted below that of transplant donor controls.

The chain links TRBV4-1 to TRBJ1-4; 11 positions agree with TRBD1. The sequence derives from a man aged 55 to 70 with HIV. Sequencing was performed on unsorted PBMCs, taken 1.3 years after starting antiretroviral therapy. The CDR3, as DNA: TGCGCCAGCAGCCAAGAGGACAGGGGGCTGTTTCTGTTTTTT. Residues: CASSQEDRGLFLFF.